A single sample is the source of the 11 T cell receptor beta chains below, sequenced in a study of cytomegalovirus exposure and HLA in healthy donors (TCRdb year 2017). The method behind the library was the immunoSEQ multiplex PCR assay. TCRdb limited this immuneACCESS table to in-frame rearrangements with V and J called. A share of clones is missing; checked studies link under half to unresolved V genes, and the rest is unexplained. Here the sample has about 98,000 clones; roughly 87% occur a single time. Approximately 6.3% of the sample rests with the top ten. The sequenced sample was PBMCs. These receptors all stem from a man between 18 and 29 years old in good health and CMV-seropositive.

The chain joins TRBV29-1 to TRBJ2-1; unclear D gene. The V gene's germline CDR1 is SQVTM and CDR2 ANQGSEA. The CDR3 is 11 amino acids. V was clipped by 8 bases and J by 4 bases, with 9 bases between them. The CDR3 DNA is TGCAGCCCACTCTATTACAATGAGCAGTTCTTC. Its protein is CSPLYYNEQFF.

This clone came up a few times. This chain uses TRBV10-1 with TRBJ2-7; 8 nucleotides match TRBD1. CDR1 is WNHNN, CDR2 SYGVQD, per germline (reference sequence). The junction had 7 bases not matched to a gene; V was cut back by 10 bases and J by 2 bases. This CDR3 comprises 13 residues. In DNA, the CDR3 is TGCGCCACCTATTGGACAGGGACCTACGAGCAGTACTTC. Its protein product is CATYWTGTYEQYF.

The chain couples TRBV13 to TRBJ2-1, with a possible D match to TRBD2 (6 bases). The germline CDR1 and CDR2 sequences are PRHDT and FYEKMQ (reference sequence). CDR3 length: 16 residues. The V end was cut by 2 bases, the J end by 5 bases, with 16 bases between. The CDR3 bases are TGTGCCAGCAGCTTATACTTAGCGGTGAAAAACAATGAGCAGTTCTTC. Translating it yields CASSLYLAVKNNEQFF.

A few counts support this clone. The rearrangement uses TRBV19 and TRBJ2-7; 12 bases agree with TRBD2. Losses at the gene ends were 6 bases for V and 2 bases for J; bases not matched to a gene: 5. The CDR3 length is 15 residues. Germline lookup yields CDR1 LNHDA and CDR2 SQIVND (reference sequence). For the CDR3, the DNA is TGTGCCAGTAGATCCCTAGCGGGAGGGCCCTACGAGCAGTACTTC. Encoded protein: CASRSLAGGPYEQYF.

This chain connects TRBV6-6 to TRBJ1-1, with D possibly TRBD1 on 5 matching bases. Trimming removed 0 bases from V and 4 bases from J, with 15 bases in between. The CDR3 spans 16 residues. From germline, CDR1 is MNHNY and CDR2 SVGAGI (reference sequence). CDR3 in amino acids: CASSYSSGGLGTEAFF. The DNA for the CDR3 is TGTGCCAGCAGTTACTCATCGGGGGGTCTCGGCACTGAAGCTTTCTTT.

J is TRBJ1-1 and V is TRBV5-8; D ambiguous. Germline CDR1 and CDR2: SGHTS and YDEGEE. This CDR3 has 14 residues. Trimming left V 4 bases short and J 4 bases short, with 14 bases between. CDR3 sequence (DNA): TGTGCCAGCAGCCAGTCGCGGGGTGTCACTGAAGCTTTCTTT. Protein: CASSQSRGVTEAFF.

The gene calls are TRBV4-2 and TRBJ2-5; TRBD1 might be the D (5 bases). Trimming removed 1 base from V and 4 bases from J, with 16 bases in between. The CDR3 consists of 16 residues. CDR1 and CDR2 from the germline V gene are LGHNA and YNFKEQ. CDR3 region: CASSQVGSGIRETQYF. The CDR3 coding sequence is TGTGCCAGCAGCCAAGTTGGGTCAGGGATTAGAGAGACCCAGTACTTC.

The rearrangement joins TRBV4-3 to TRBJ1-5; TRBD1 might be the D (6 bases). With 0 bases removed from V and 1 base from J, the gap between germline ends came to 16 bases. CDR1 and CDR2 (germline): LGHNA, YSLEER. This CDR3 is built from 18 residues. The CDR3 coding sequence is TGCGCCAGCAGCCAAGACGTGGCAGGGGCTGGGAGCAATCAGCCCCAGCATTTT. Translating it yields CASSQDVAGAGSNQPQHF.

The chain uses TRBV19 and TRBJ1-4, with 7 nucleotides matching TRBD1. The germline gives CDR1 LNHDA, CDR2 SQIVND (reference sequence). The CDR3 is made up of 18 amino acids. V gave up 5 bases and J gave up 8 bases; unmatched junction bases: 20. The CDR3 DNA follows: TGTGCCAGTAGTTCCAAATGGGGACAGCCCAAAGTGAGCGAAAAACTGTTTTTT. Its protein product is CASSSKWGQPKVSEKLFF.

CDR3 sequence reads: CASSRNPARGSTGANVLTF. The DNA for the CDR3 is TGTGCCAGCAGCCGCAACCCGGCCAGGGGGTCAACTGGGGCCAACGTCCTGACTTTC. The chain carries TRBV11-2 and TRBJ2-6, with TRBD1 identical over 7 bases. This CDR3 region has 19 residues. J was trimmed by 2 bases and V by 5 bases; bases with no gene match: 15. Germline-derived CDR1 and CDR2 are SGHAT and FQNNGV.

In its sample, this clone was seen once. This chain links TRBV19 with TRBJ2-1, with a tentative D call TRBD2 (6 bases). In germline, CDR1 is LNHDA, CDR2 SQIVND (reference sequence). This CDR3 is 16 amino acids long. The V and J ends lost 1 base and 4 bases respectively, with 14 bases between them. The CDR3 loop reads CASSIGGGNIYNEQFF. The CDR3 DNA is TGTGCCAGTAGTATAGGTGGCGGGAATATTTACAATGAGCAGTTCTTC.